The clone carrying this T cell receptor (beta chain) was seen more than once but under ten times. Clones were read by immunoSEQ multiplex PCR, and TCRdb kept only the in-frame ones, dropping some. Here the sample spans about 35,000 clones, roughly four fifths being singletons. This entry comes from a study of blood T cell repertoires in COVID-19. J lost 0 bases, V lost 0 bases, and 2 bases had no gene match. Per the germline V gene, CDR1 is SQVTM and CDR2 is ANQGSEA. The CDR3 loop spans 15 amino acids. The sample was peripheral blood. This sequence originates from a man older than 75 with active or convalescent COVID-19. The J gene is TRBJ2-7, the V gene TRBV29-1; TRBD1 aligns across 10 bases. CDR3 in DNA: TGCAGCGTTGAAGAATGGACAGGGGGCTCCTACGAGCAGTACTTC. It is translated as CSVEEWTGGSYEQYF.